The 29 T cell receptor beta chains presented below share a single source sample, sequenced in a study of T cell repertoires in aging, cancer and after chemotherapy (dated by TCRdb to between 2018 and 2020). Instead of sorted cells or RNA, genomic DNA extracted from peripheral blood served as the source for amplifying TCR beta rearrangements. Sequencing relied on an Illumina MiSeq. Using a mixed TRB-A/B primer pool, multiplex touch-down PCR amplified rearranged TRB sequences covering the V, D and J segments. TCRdb's own reprocessing of the public reads used fastp at Q25 and MiXCR and kept productive beta chains. Each CDR3 protein gets just one entry, which takes the most common genes and DNA from the rows behind it. The sample table lists some 2,400 distinct CDR3 sequences, around 28% of them with a count of one. The leading ten clones occupy approximately 7.8% of the sample. Input material: blood. The receptors come from a human donor with a solid tumor.

This clonotype is categorized as large. The chain has TRBV6-5 and TRBJ2-6, with D maybe TRBD2 (5 bases). Trimming left V 2 bases short and J 0 bases short, with 8 bases between. There are 16 residues in the CDR3. CDR1 and CDR2 (germline): MNHEY, SVGAGI. CDR3 in DNA: TGTGCCAGCAGTTACGAGGGAAGCTCTGGGGCCAACGTCCTGACTTTC. Its protein product is CASSYEGSSGANVLTF.

On this clonotype: This sequence may be a read error, since a much larger clone differs from it by one base. The rearrangement joins TRBV5-4 to TRBJ2-1; unclear D gene. Germline loops: CDR1 SGHNT, CDR2 YYREEE (reference sequence). The V gene lost 1 base and the J gene lost 11 bases, with 13 bases spanning the gap. CDR3 size: 13 residues. The CDR3 region has the DNA TGTGCCAGCAGCTTGTGGGGTTTGGATAAGCAGTTCTTC. Residues: CASSLWGLDKQFF.

This clonotype has a handful of counts. This rearrangement joins TRBV20-1 to TRBJ1-2; D is uncertain. V was pared by 0 bases and J by 2 bases, with 16 bases between. The length of the CDR3 is 16 residues. The germline V gene has CDR1 DFQATT and CDR2 SNEGSKA (reference sequence). CDR3 amino acids: CSARDPFRRLNYGYTF. CDR3 coding DNA: TGCAGTGCTAGAGACCCCTTCAGAAGACTCAACTATGGCTACACCTTC.

This clonotype is medium-sized in the sample. The gene calls are TRBV24-1 and TRBJ2-1, with unresolved D. V lost 3 bases, J lost 4 bases, and 6 bases lay in between. The CDR3 has 13 residues. Germline CDR1 is KGHDR and CDR2 is SFDVKD. CDR3 region: CATSDGLYNEQFF. The CDR3 DNA follows: TGTGCCACCAGTGATGGTCTTTACAATGAGCAGTTCTTC.

This rearrangement joins TRBV6-2 or TRBV6-3 to TRBJ2-3; unclear D gene. This CDR3 has 15 amino acids. V was shortened by 3 bases and J by 1 base, with 11 bases between the two germline ends. Germline CDR1 MNHEY, CDR2 SVGEGT. In nucleotides, the CDR3 is TGTGCCAGCAGTTATTATGGGGTGGGCACAGATACGCAGTATTTT. It translates to CASSYYGVGTDTQYF.

Comment on this clonotype: Germline and junction disagree at one end, which may indicate a read error. The V call is TRBV7-9, the J call TRBJ1-6; 9 bases align to TRBD1. CDR3 length: 16 amino acids. Germline V lookup: CDR1 SEHNR, CDR2 FQNEAQ (reference sequence). Here the CDR3 reads CASSSGQGMRNSPLRF. CDR3 nucleotides: TGTGCCAGCAGCTCAGGACAGGGGATGCGGAATTCACCCCTCCGCTTT.

This clonotype occurred a few times. The rearrangement links TRBV24-1 to TRBJ2-3; D ambiguous. CDR3 size: 15 residues. With 2 bases removed from V and 0 bases from J, the gap between germline ends came to 8 bases. CDR1 is KGHDR, CDR2 SFDVKD, per germline. In nucleotides, the CDR3 is TGTGCCACCAGTGATTCGGACGGGAGCACAGATACGCAGTATTTT. Translating gives CATSDSDGSTDTQYF.

This clonotype qualifies as large (0.1 to 1%). The gene calls are TRBV29-1 and TRBJ1-2; tentative D call: TRBD1 (5 bases). CDR1 is SQVTM and CDR2 is ANQGSEA in the germline V gene. Trimming left V 4 bases short and J 7 bases short, with 13 bases between. The CDR3 has 12 residues. This CDR3 reads CSVGQGRAGYTF. The CDR3 bases are TGCAGCGTTGGGCAGGGTAGGGCTGGCTACACCTTC.

The genes are TRBV5-4 and TRBJ2-3; the match to TRBD2 covers 8 bases. The junction had 7 bases not matched to a gene; V was cut back by 5 bases and J by 2 bases. The CDR3 has 15 residues. The germline gives CDR1 SGHNT, CDR2 YYREEE (reference sequence). The CDR3 spells CASRPERGHTDTQYF. CDR3 nucleotide sequence: TGTGCCAGCAGGCCTGAGCGGGGGCACACAGATACGCAGTATTTT.

Relative to its sample, this clonotype is medium-sized. This chain connects TRBV15 to TRBJ2-7; possible D gene TRBD2, 6 bases. From germline, CDR1 is LNHNV and CDR2 YYDKDF (reference sequence). The length of the CDR3 is 14 residues. The V and J ends lost 4 bases and 1 base respectively, with 11 bases between them. The CDR3 spells CATSMGGTSYEQYF. CDR3 nucleotide sequence: TGTGCCACCAGCATGGGCGGGACTTCCTACGAGCAGTACTTC.

This chain connects TRBV12-3 or TRBV12-4 to TRBJ2-7; 9 bases match TRBD1. V shed 6 bases, J shed 1 base, and the junction held 4 bases outside the gene matches. This CDR3 is built from 14 residues. The CDR3 sequence: CASRTTGGSYEQYF. CDR3 in DNA: TGTGCCAGCAGAACGACAGGGGGATCCTACGAGCAGTACTTC.

By sample fraction, this clonotype is medium-sized. The rearrangement links TRBV30 to TRBJ1-6, with unresolved D. The V gene lost 1 base and the J gene lost 1 base, with 14 bases spanning the gap. The length of the CDR3 is 17 residues. Germline values: CDR1 GTSNPN, CDR2 SVGIG (reference sequence). CDR3 in DNA: TGTGCCTGGAGTGAGGTAGCCCAGGAATCCTATAATTCACCCCTCCACTTT. It encodes CAWSEVAQESYNSPLHF.

About this clonotype: This may arise from a read error, as a much more abundant clone is one base away. This chain connects TRBV7-2 to TRBJ2-2; TRBD2 agrees at 10 bases. Trimming at V came to 5 bases and at J to 7 bases, leaving 7 bases not matched to a gene. This CDR3 is 15 amino acids long. Germline V gene lookup returns CDR1 SGHTA and CDR2 FQGNSA. The CDR3 sequence: CASSVRTSGDGELFF. The CDR3 DNA reads TGTGCCAGCAGCGTCCGGACTAGCGGAGACGGGGAGCTGTTTTTT.

This clonotype was found a few times. This chain uses TRBV12-3 or TRBV12-4 with TRBJ1-1; 7 bases match TRBD1. The CDR3 is 14 residues long. The V gene end was trimmed by 5 bases and the J gene end by 6 bases; junction bases not matched to a gene: 9. CDR3 nucleotide sequence: TGTGCCAGCAGTCCAAAACAGGGGTTCGCTGAAGCTTTCTTT. Its protein is CASSPKQGFAEAFF.

About this clonotype: A much bigger clone sits one base away, suggesting this may be a read error. The chain carries TRBV19 and TRBJ2-1; possibly TRBD1 or TRBD2 for D (6 bases each). Per the germline V gene, CDR1 is LNHDA and CDR2 is SQIVND (reference sequence). The CDR3 is made up of 14 amino acids. This CDR3 reads CGSRPGGAGSEQFF. CDR3 nucleotide sequence: TGTGGCAGCCGCCCCGGGGGCGCAGGCAGTGAGCAGTTCTTC.

This clonotype was seen only a few times. The V call is TRBV7-9, the J call TRBJ2-1; the match to TRBD2 covers 14 bases. The CDR3 consists of 18 residues. CDR1 and CDR2 (germline): SEHNR, FQNEAQ (reference sequence). The CDR3 spells CRAEDAGLAGDSYNEQFF. The CDR3 DNA reads as TGTAGAGCCGAGGATGCGGGACTAGCGGGAGACTCCTACAATGAGCAGTTCTTC.

V usage is TRBV5-1 and J usage is TRBJ2-2, with D perhaps being TRBD1 or TRBD2 (5 bases each). CDR3 length: 15 residues. The V end was cut by 4 bases, the J end by 4 bases, with 14 bases between. Per the germline V gene, CDR1 is SGHRS and CDR2 is YFSETQ. CDR3 protein: CASSLNVGTTGELFF. The CDR3 bases are TGCGCCAGCAGCCTGAACGTAGGGACCACCGGGGAGCTGTTTTTT.

By share of the sample, this clonotype is medium-sized. This chain links TRBV27 with TRBJ2-7, with D unresolved. V was shortened by 3 bases and J by 1 base, with 7 bases between the two germline ends. The germline V gene encodes CDR1 MNHEY and CDR2 SMNVEV (reference sequence). This CDR3 is built from 13 residues. The CDR3 loop reads CASSFQESYEQYF. The CDR3 coding sequence is TGTGCCAGCAGTTTCCAAGAGTCCTACGAGCAGTACTTC.

The chain couples TRBV20-1 to TRBJ2-5, with 8 bases matching TRBD2. With V trimmed by 3 bases and J by 5 bases, 11 bases remained unmatched. This CDR3 comprises 15 residues. CDR1 is DFQATT and CDR2 is SNEGSKA in the germline V gene (reference sequence). CDR3 DNA sequence: TGCAGTGCTAGGCCAGCGGGGGTCACGAGGGAGACCCAGTACTTC. This translates into CSARPAGVTRETQYF.

This chain links TRBV19 with TRBJ1-1; a weak D match, TRBD1 (5 bases). The CDR3 loop spans 14 amino acids. The V gene's germline CDR1 is LNHDA and CDR2 SQIVND (reference sequence). Trimming stripped 9 bases from V and 0 bases from J, with 14 bases between. CDR3 sequence reads: CASRSGGVNTEAFF. In DNA, the CDR3 is TGTGCCAGCCGAAGTGGGGGAGTGAACACTGAAGCTTTCTTT.

There are a few counts of this clonotype. The rearrangement joins TRBV27 to TRBJ1-2, with 10 bases fitting TRBD1. The V gene end was trimmed by 0 bases and the J gene end by 6 bases; junction bases not matched to a gene: 4. CDR3 size: 15 residues. The germline CDR1 and CDR2 sequences are MNHEY and SMNVEV (reference sequence). The CDR3, as DNA: TGTGCCAGCAGTTTATCTTCGGGACAGGGGAATGGCTACACCTTC. Amino acid sequence: CASSLSSGQGNGYTF.

There are a few counts of this clonotype. The chain combines TRBV18 with TRBJ1-3; TRBD1 is a possible D gene (5 bases). The CDR3 spans 16 residues. V gave up 2 bases and J gave up 3 bases, with 14 bases separating them. Germline V CDR1 and CDR2: KGHSH, LQKENI. The CDR3 nucleotides are TGTGCCAGCTCACCAAGGGTCGGAGGGGATGGAAACACCATATATTTT. This sequence encodes CASSPRVGGDGNTIYF. The full variable domain, completed using reference TRBV18 and TRBJ1-3, is NAGVMQNPRHLVRRRGQEARLRCSPMKGHSHVYWYRQLPEEGLKFMVYLQKENIIDESGMPKERFSAEFPKEGPSILRIQQVVRGDSAAYFCASSPRVGGDGNTIYFGEGSWLTVV.

This clonotype is labeled as medium-sized (0.01 to 0.1%). J is TRBJ1-2 and V is TRBV6-5; the D is unclear. V shed 0 bases and J shed 1 base, with 18 bases lying between them. The length of the CDR3 is 18 residues. Germline loops: CDR1 MNHEY, CDR2 SVGAGI. For the CDR3, the DNA is TGTGCCAGCAGTTACTCGATCTACCCCCGCGCCCTTAACTATGGCTACACCTTC. Translating gives CASSYSIYPRALNYGYTF.

This clonotype was found once. V is TRBV19 and J is TRBJ1-1; no definite D call. Trimming took 3 bases from V and 0 from J, leaving 8 bases between them. CDR3 length equals 14 residues. Germline-derived CDR1 and CDR2 are LNHDA and SQIVND (reference sequence). The CDR3 here is CASSMVTMNTEAFF. The CDR3 DNA sequence: TGTGCCAGTAGTATGGTTACGATGAACACTGAAGCTTTCTTT.

CDR3 in DNA: TGTGCCATCAGTGACCGGGCAGAGAATCAGCCCCAGCATTTT. It codes for CAISDRAENQPQHF. This chain uses TRBV10-3 with TRBJ1-5; D remains ambiguous. V lost 3 bases and J 4 bases, leaving 10 bases between the germline ends. CDR1 is ENHRY and CDR2 is SYGVKD in the germline V gene. The CDR3 extends over 14 amino acids.

This clonotype is medium-sized by share. The V call is TRBV12-3 or TRBV12-4, the J call TRBJ1-2; TRBD1 matches at 7 bases. Germline trimming cut 6 bases from V and 4 bases from J; bases unmatched to any gene: 5. The length of the CDR3 is 13 residues. The DNA for the CDR3 is TGTGCCAGCAGCCGACAGGGCTTCTATGGCTACACCTTC. It translates to CASSRQGFYGYTF.

This clonotype was observed a handful of times. The chain employs TRBV24-1 and TRBJ2-2; 14 nucleotides align to TRBD2. The V segment lost 8 bases and the J segment 6 bases; nucleotides outside the gene matches: 13. The length of the CDR3 is 18 residues. Germline lookup yields CDR1 KGHDR and CDR2 SFDVKD. DNA of the CDR3: TGTGCCACCATCCAAGTGGCGGGGACTAGCGGGAGTCCCGGGGAGCTGTTTTTT. Protein product: CATIQVAGTSGSPGELFF.

This clonotype has a handful of counts. In DNA, the CDR3 is TGTGCCACCCAACTAGGCGGAGGCAGGACTGAAGCTTTCTTT. This translates into CATQLGGGRTEAFF. The chain joins TRBV28 to TRBJ1-1, with unresolved D. The germline CDR1 and CDR2 sequences are MDHEN and SYDVKM. The CDR3 loop spans 14 amino acids. The V gene lost 10 bases and the J gene lost 5 bases, with 20 bases spanning the gap.

This clonotype is medium-sized. J is TRBJ1-6 and V is TRBV6-1, with D uncertain. Trimming took 2 bases from V and 7 from J, leaving 18 bases between them. CDR1 is MNHNS and CDR2 is SASEGT in the germline V gene. This CDR3 comprises 17 residues. This CDR3 is CASSEWQVASNNSPLHF. The CDR3 DNA reads as TGTGCCAGCAGTGAATGGCAGGTGGCATCGAACAATTCACCCCTCCACTTT.